This TCR beta chain was identified during a study of T cell responses to AZD1222 COVID-19 vaccine. Study-level points and caveats: In all cases, repertoires were sampled only after the peak T cell response.

The V end lost 6 bases, the J end lost 4 bases, and 15 bases lay between the germline ends. The CDR3 extends over 14 amino acids. CDR1 is KGHSH, CDR2 LQKENI, per germline. Points on this clone: Its antigen is as yet unknown.

Profiling relied on immunoSEQ multiplex PCR, and the TCRdb table lists in-frame clones only, not all of them. The sample shows about 90,000 clones, approximately 89% of them seen only once. The sequence came from an adult who received the AZD1222 COVID-19 vaccine. The V and J genes are TRBV18 and TRBJ1-2; D is unclear. The specimen comprised peripheral blood, sampled 28 days after the second AZD1222 dose. CDR3 protein: CASSPISGSYGYTF. The CDR3 nucleotides are TGTGCCAGCTCTCCTATCTCGGGGAGCTATGGCTACACCTTC.